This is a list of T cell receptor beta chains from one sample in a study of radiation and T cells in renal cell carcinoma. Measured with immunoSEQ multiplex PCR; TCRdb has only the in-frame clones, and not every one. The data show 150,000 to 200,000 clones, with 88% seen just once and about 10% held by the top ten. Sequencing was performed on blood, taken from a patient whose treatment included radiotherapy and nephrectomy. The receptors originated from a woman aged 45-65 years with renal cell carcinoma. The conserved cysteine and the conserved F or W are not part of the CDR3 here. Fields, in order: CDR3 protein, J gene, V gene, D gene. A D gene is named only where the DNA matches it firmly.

CDR3aa: ATKGGILNEKLF; j_gene: TRBJ1-4; v_gene: TRBV27; d_gene: NA
CDR3aa: ASSVAGTENQPQH; j_gene: TRBJ1-5; v_gene: TRBV9; d_gene: TRBD1
CDR3aa: ASSLLAGVTDTQY; j_gene: TRBJ2-3; v_gene: TRBV7-8; d_gene: TRBD2
CDR3aa: ASSTRTADQPQH; j_gene: TRBJ1-5; v_gene: TRBV7-2; d_gene: NA
CDR3aa: ASSSGLNTEAF; j_gene: TRBJ1-1; v_gene: TRBV5-1; d_gene: NA
CDR3aa: ASSVYRYGYT; j_gene: TRBJ1-2; v_gene: TRBV9; d_gene: NA
CDR3aa: ASSTGQTNEKLF; j_gene: TRBJ1-4; v_gene: TRBV5-4; d_gene: NA
CDR3aa: ASSPRRLGNTGELF; j_gene: TRBJ2-2; v_gene: TRBV19; d_gene: NA
CDR3aa: AWSVVRGREKLF; j_gene: TRBJ1-4; v_gene: TRBV30; d_gene: NA
CDR3aa: ASSNWAGPNTEAF; j_gene: TRBJ1-1; v_gene: TRBV19; d_gene: NA
CDR3aa: ASSPLEYTEAF; j_gene: TRBJ1-1; v_gene: TRBV18; d_gene: NA
CDR3aa: ASSQGRFYEQY; j_gene: TRBJ2-7; v_gene: TRBV14; d_gene: NA
CDR3aa: ASSLVSGYFLSSNYGYT; j_gene: TRBJ1-2; v_gene: TRBV11-2; d_gene: NA
CDR3aa: ASAPMDTGELF; j_gene: TRBJ2-2; v_gene: TRBV5-1; d_gene: NA
CDR3aa: ASSEAGQGAPYEQY; j_gene: TRBJ2-7; v_gene: TRBV6-1; d_gene: TRBD1
CDR3aa: ASSVDTGFGQF; j_gene: TRBJ2-1; v_gene: TRBV5-6; d_gene: NA
CDR3aa: ASGDTIAKNIQY; j_gene: TRBJ2-4; v_gene: TRBV28; d_gene: NA
CDR3aa: SVEEQLQDTQY; j_gene: TRBJ2-3; v_gene: TRBV29-1; d_gene: NA
CDR3aa: ASSLDLNGGPKSL; j_gene: TRBJ2-2; v_gene: TRBV7-2; d_gene: NA
CDR3aa: ASSLGSTTDTQY; j_gene: TRBJ2-3; v_gene: TRBV11-3; d_gene: NA
CDR3aa: ASSTGGGITDTQY; j_gene: TRBJ2-3; v_gene: TRBV18; d_gene: TRBD2
CDR3aa: ASSLSVREGETQY; j_gene: TRBJ2-5; v_gene: TRBV7-9; d_gene: TRBD2
CDR3aa: ASSLAQDGGTEAF; j_gene: TRBJ1-1; v_gene: TRBV5-1; d_gene: NA
CDR3aa: ASSFQGAGGYT; j_gene: TRBJ1-2; v_gene: TRBV5-4; d_gene: TRBD1
CDR3aa: ASSRQSLNTEAF; j_gene: TRBJ1-1; v_gene: TRBV14; d_gene: NA
CDR3aa: ASSLLGQGINWY; j_gene: TRBJ2-7; v_gene: TRBV5-6; d_gene: NA